This T cell receptor (beta chain) originates from a study of T cells in Graves' hyperthyroidism and ophthalmopathy. Thyroid ultrasound and orbital computed tomography, with clinical symptoms and serum thyroxine and TRAb, informed diagnoses. This clonotype was observed at least ten times. Amplified TCR beta CDR3 regions came from RNA transcripts. The HTBI set primed first-round TCR CDR3 RT-PCR. TCRdb analysed the multiplex PCR reads with MiXCR anew, one entry per CDR3 protein. The sample consists of about 420,000 distinct CDR3 sequences, 15% to 19% of them appearing once. The source of this sequence is a woman between 18 and 29 years old with Graves' hyperthyroidism. Sequenced: blood.

The CDR3 loop reads CASSISSNQPQHF. The CDR3 nucleotides are TGTGCCAGCAGCATAAGTAGTAATCAGCCCCAGCATTTT. The chain is built from TRBV13 and TRBJ1-5; no definite D call. The CDR3 covers 13 residues. The V end lost 5 bases, the J end lost 4 bases, and 9 bases lay between the germline ends. CDR1 and CDR2 from the germline V gene are PRHDT and FYEKMQ (reference sequence).